These T cell receptor beta chains were read from a single sample in a study of T cell changes during pregnancy in multiple sclerosis. The repertoire was sequenced with immunoSEQ multiplex PCR; TCRdb's copy has only in-frame clones and lacks some. The sample lists approximately 85,000 clones; 91% were seen once. The sample consisted of peripheral blood, taken in the first trimester of pregnancy. These receptors all stem from a female donor with multiple sclerosis, enrolled in a pregnancy study. Each CDR3 is given with its conserved first and last residue. Each record gives: D gene, clone size, J gene, V gene, CDR3 protein, CDR3 DNA. The D gene is left open where the match is weak. A row's size may be missing; if present it is once, few, many or a size class.

TRBD1 | . | TRBJ2-3 | TRBV28 | CASLGPPGQGTLMDTQYF | TGTGCCAGCCTGGGCCCGCCGGGACAGGGGACTTTAATGGATACGCAGTATTTT
TRBD1 | . | TRBJ2-2 | TRBV5-1 | CASRGQGNTGELFF | TGCGCCAGCAGAGGACAGGGTAACACCGGGGAGCTGTTTTTT
TRBD1 | . | TRBJ1-2 | TRBV27 | CASRTGGAGGYTF | TGTGCCAGCAGAACAGGGGGCGCGGGTGGCTACACCTTC
. | . | TRBJ1-1 | TRBV6-6 | CASSLRVQNTEAFF | TGTGCCAGCAGTCTCAGGGTTCAAAACACTGAAGCTTTCTTT
TRBD1 | once | TRBJ1-2 | TRBV4-3 | CASSQEIQGNYGYTF | TGCGCCAGCAGCCAAGAGATACAGGGGAACTATGGCTACACCTTC
TRBD1 | . | TRBJ2-7 | TRBV7-9 | CASSSTPGTGGWLSYEQYF | TGTGCCAGCAGCTCTACCCCCGGGACAGGGGGCTGGTTATCCTACGAGCAGTACTTC
TRBD1 | . | TRBJ1-2 | TRBV28 | CASVLQGGYGYTF | TGTGCCAGCGTGCTCCAGGGGGGCTATGGCTACACCTTC
. | once | TRBJ1-1 | TRBV20-1 | CSARRTAEAFF | TGCAGTGCTAGACGGACAGCTGAAGCTTTCTTT
. | . | TRBJ2-7 | TRBV5-5 | CASSWRGEAYEQYF | TGTGCCAGCAGCTGGCGAGGGGAGGCCTACGAGCAGTACTTC
. | . | TRBJ1-1 | TRBV7-8 | CASSLAAGGYTEAFF | TGTGCCAGCAGCTTAGCAGCCGGGGGATACACTGAAGCTTTCTTT
. | . | TRBJ2-5 | TRBV11-3 | CASSPNGETQYF | TGTGCCAGCAGCCCTAACGGGGAGACCCAGTACTTC
. | . | TRBJ2-5 | TRBV9 | CASSVETGLETQYF | TGTGCCAGCAGCGTGGAAACAGGTTTGGAGACCCAGTACTTC
. | . | TRBJ2-1 | TRBV6-6 | CASSVNNEQFF | TGTGCCAGCAGCGTTAACAATGAGCAGTTCTTC
TRBD2 | . | TRBJ2-1 | TRBV19 | CASSPSGRSNEQFF | TGTGCCAGTAGTCCCAGCGGGAGGTCAAATGAGCAGTTCTTC
TRBD1 | once | TRBJ1-2 | TRBV7-9 | CASTQGGRRNYGYTF | TGTGCCAGCACCCAGGGGGGACGGCGTAACTATGGCTACACCTTC
. | . | TRBJ1-6 | TRBV2 | CASSLTGSRSPLHF | TGTGCCAGCAGTCTTACAGGGTCTCGTTCACCCCTCCACTTT
TRBD1 | . | TRBJ2-7 | TRBV5-6 | CASSLADRGTYEQYF | TGTGCCAGCAGCTTGGCTGACAGGGGGACCTACGAGCAGTACTTC
. | . | TRBJ1-6 | TRBV28 | CASRPPGLGSPLHF | TGTGCCAGCAGACCCCCAGGGCTTGGGTCACCCCTCCACTTT
TRBD1 | . | TRBJ2-7 | TRBV2 | CASSEPGQGAPGPGGYEQYF | TGTGCCAGCAGTGAACCCGGACAGGGGGCGCCAGGCCCCGGGGGTTACGAGCAGTACTTC
TRBD1 | . | TRBJ2-7 | TRBV6-5 | CASSYSRDSYEQYF | TGTGCCAGCAGTTACTCCCGGGACAGCTACGAGCAGTACTTC
. | . | TRBJ2-7 | TRBV6-5 | CASSYALSYEQYF | TGTGCCAGCAGTTACGCACTATCCTACGAGCAGTACTTC
. | . | TRBJ2-2 | TRBV18 | CASSLLNTGELFF | TGTGCCAGCTCACTATTGAACACCGGGGAGCTGTTTTTT
TRBD1 | . | TRBJ2-7 | TRBV6-1 | CASSEVRQGTEQYF | TGTGCCAGCAGTGAAGTTCGACAGGGGACCGAGCAGTACTTC
TRBD1 | . | TRBJ2-3 | TRBV13 | CASTPDRGPDTQYF | TGTGCCAGCACCCCGGACAGGGGACCAGATACGCAGTATTTT
TRBD1 | . | TRBJ1-1 | TRBV7-9 | CASSVDRNTEAFF | TGTGCCAGCAGCGTGGACAGGAATACTGAAGCTTTCTTT
. | . | TRBJ1-5 | TRBV2 | CASSGTYSNQPQHF | TGTGCCAGCAGTGGAACATATAGCAATCAGCCCCAGCATTTT
TRBD2 | . | TRBJ2-7 | TRBV11-1 | CASSLSPIAGVSYEQYF | TGTGCCAGCAGCTTATCCCCTATAGCGGGAGTCTCCTACGAGCAGTACTTC
. | . | TRBJ2-1 | TRBV9 | CASSFGWEQFF | TGTGCCAGCAGTTTCGGTTGGGAGCAGTTCTTC
. | many | TRBJ2-2 | TRBV19 | CASSLLTGELFF | TGTGCCAGTAGTCTTCTGACCGGGGAGCTGTTTTTT
TRBD1 | once | TRBJ2-2 | TRBV5-1 | CASSLGTVNTGELFF | TGCGCCAGCAGCCTCGGGACAGTTAACACCGGGGAGCTGTTTTTT
TRBD2 | . | TRBJ2-1 | TRBV5-4 | CASSSGTSVTSSYNEQFF | TGTGCCAGCAGTTCCGGGACTAGCGTAACGAGCTCCTACAATGAGCAGTTCTTC
TRBD1 | few | TRBJ1-2 | TRBV18 | CASSPDRDYGYTF | TGTGCCAGCTCACCGGACAGGGACTATGGCTACACCTTC
. | . | TRBJ1-2 | TRBV5-1 | CASSLASTGRNGYTF | TGCGCCAGCAGCTTGGCCTCGACAGGTCGGAATGGCTACACCTTC
TRBD1 | few | TRBJ1-5 | TRBV6-1 | CASSWTGGVDQPQHF | TGTGCCAGCAGTTGGACAGGGGGCGTAGATCAGCCCCAGCATTTT
. | . | TRBJ2-7 | TRBV11-3 | CASQEGAGGEQYF | TGTGCCAGCCAGGAGGGGGCAGGGGGAGAGCAGTACTTC
TRBD2 | . | TRBJ2-3 | TRBV11-2 | CASSPPPLARTDTQYF | TGTGCCAGCAGCCCACCCCCACTAGCGCGAACAGATACGCAGTATTTT
. | . | TRBJ1-3 | TRBV5-5 | CASSFGLLSGNTIYF | TGTGCCAGCAGTTTTGGACTGCTCTCTGGAAACACCATATATTTT
. | few | TRBJ2-2 | TRBV19 | CASSIRDYTGELFF | TGTGCCAGTAGTATCCGGGATTACACCGGGGAGCTGTTTTTT
. | few | TRBJ2-3 | TRBV4-1 | CASSQERQDTQYF | TGCGCCAGCAGCCAAGAGAGGCAGGATACGCAGTATTTT
. | . | TRBJ1-3 | TRBV9 | CASSVEGKAGNTIYF | TGTGCCAGCAGCGTAGAGGGGAAAGCTGGAAACACCATATATTTT
. | . | TRBJ2-6 | TRBV6-5 | CASSYGRANVLTF | TGTGCCAGCAGTTATGGGCGGGCCAACGTCCTGACTTTC
TRBD1 | . | TRBJ1-2 | TRBV29-1 | CSVQYRGPNYGYTF | TGCAGCGTTCAATACAGGGGGCCTAACTATGGCTACACCTTC
TRBD2 | . | TRBJ2-1 | TRBV7-7 | CASSLLAGYNEQFF | TGTGCCAGCAGCTTACTAGCGGGGTACAATGAGCAGTTCTTC
TRBD2 | . | TRBJ2-3 | TRBV13 | CASSLGSGRLDTQYF | TGTGCCAGCAGCCTCGGTAGCGGGAGGTTGGATACGCAGTATTTT
TRBD1 | . | TRBJ1-6 | TRBV30 | CAWSTGGLVSPLHF | TGTGCCTGGAGTACAGGGGGCCTCGTTTCACCCCTCCACTTT
. | . | TRBJ2-1 | TRBV9 | CASSASDNEQFF | TGTGCCAGCAGCGCTTCGGACAATGAGCAGTTCTTC
TRBD2 | . | TRBJ2-7 | TRBV19 | CASRAGRGNEQYF | TGTGCCAGTAGGGCGGGGCGGGGGAACGAGCAGTACTTC
. | . | TRBJ1-6 | TRBV4-1 | CASSQGYSGIGLSPLHF | TGCGCCAGCAGCCAAGGATACTCGGGGATCGGGTTGTCACCCCTCCACTTT
TRBD1 | . | TRBJ1-2 | TRBV28 | CASSLRGPSIGYTF | TGTGCCAGCAGTTTGAGGGGGCCCAGCATAGGCTACACCTTC
. | . | TRBJ2-7 | TRBV6-1 | CASSVLIYEQYF | TGTGCCAGCTCTGTTCTTATCTACGAGCAGTACTTC
. | medium-sized | TRBJ2-7 | TRBV7-3 | CASSLTVDSGSEQYF | TGTGCCAGCAGCTTAACGGTGGACTCGGGCTCCGAGCAGTACTTC